Listed below are T cell receptor beta chains from one sample, sequenced in a study of blood T cell repertoires in COVID-19. Sequencing used immunoSEQ multiplex PCR; TCRdb keeps in-frame clones, though not all of them. The table has about 180,000 clones, over 80% seen once. Sequenced input: peripheral blood. The origin of the receptors is a woman aged 40 to 50 with COVID-19, enrolled during active disease. Both conserved end residues are part of each CDR3. A D gene is named only where the DNA matches it firmly. Only part of the rows carry a size: once, few, many, or a class if the clone is expanded.

D gene	V gene	clone size	J gene	CDR3 protein	CDR3 DNA
TRBD1	TRBV25-1	many	TRBJ2-7	CASKGQGAGNEQYF	TGTGCCAGCAAAGGACAGGGGGCCGGCAACGAGCAGTACTTC
NA	TRBV11-2	NA	TRBJ1-1	CASRRGANTEAFF	TGTGCCAGCAGGCGGGGGGCGAACACTGAAGCTTTCTTT
NA	TRBV28	NA	TRBJ2-7	CASSFPRQYF	TGTGCCAGCAGTTTCCCGAGGCAGTACTTC
NA	TRBV27	NA	TRBJ1-2	CASARRWSNYGYTF	TGTGCCAGCGCTCGTCGGTGGTCTAACTATGGCTACACCTTC
TRBD1	TRBV27	NA	TRBJ1-2	CASSNTGQGGYGYTF	TGTGCCAGCAGTAATACGGGACAGGGAGGCTATGGCTACACCTTC
NA	TRBV10-3	NA	TRBJ2-7	CAIAQGKNEQYF	TGTGCCATCGCTCAGGGCAAGAACGAGCAGTACTTC
NA	TRBV7-8	once	TRBJ2-7	CASSSPYEQYF	TGTGCCAGCAGCTCTCCTTACGAGCAGTACTTC
TRBD1	TRBV6-5	NA	TRBJ1-3	CASSYRTGAGNTIYF	TGTGCCAGCAGTTACCGGACAGGGGCTGGAAACACCATATATTTT
NA	TRBV7-8	NA	TRBJ1-1	CASSYQGSQRRNTEAFF	TGTGCCAGCAGTTATCAGGGATCCCAGCGTCGAAACACTGAAGCTTTCTTT
TRBD1	TRBV27	NA	TRBJ1-2	CASSQPGGGYGYTF	TGTGCCAGCAGTCAGCCAGGGGGCGGCTATGGCTACACCTTC
TRBD2	TRBV2	NA	TRBJ2-7	CASWEREGPYEQYF	TGTGCCAGCTGGGAGCGGGAGGGCCCCTACGAGCAGTACTTC
TRBD2	TRBV10-1	NA	TRBJ2-1	CASGPSGGNEQFF	TGCGCCAGCGGACCCTCGGGGGGTAATGAGCAGTTCTTC
TRBD2	TRBV24-1	NA	TRBJ2-1	CATSARTSGSINEQFF	TGTGCCACCAGTGCCCGTACTAGCGGGAGCATCAATGAGCAGTTCTTC
NA	TRBV29-1	NA	TRBJ2-6	CSVVREMGSGANVLTF	TGCAGCGTTGTCAGGGAAATGGGCTCTGGGGCCAACGTCCTGACTTTC
TRBD1	TRBV7-9	NA	TRBJ2-1	CASSPGDRDGEQFF	TGTGCCAGCAGCCCGGGGGACAGGGACGGAGAGCAGTTCTTC
NA	TRBV3-1/TRBV3-2	few	TRBJ2-1	CASSQDAGPLVSEQFF	TGTGCCAGCAGCCAAGATGCGGGACCGCTCGTAAGTGAGCAGTTCTTC
TRBD1	TRBV2	NA	TRBJ2-6	CASRDRQGPGANVLTF	TGTGCCAGCAGGGACAGACAGGGCCCTGGGGCCAACGTCCTGACTTTC
TRBD2	TRBV29-1	NA	TRBJ2-7	CSALKAGGPYEQYF	TGCAGCGCGCTTAAAGCGGGGGGGCCCTACGAGCAGTACTTC